These T cell receptor beta chains were read from a single sample in a study of regulatory T cells in long-lasting Graves disease. A single record per CDR3 protein comes from TCRdb applying MiXCR to the multiplex PCR reads. The sample includes 250,000 to 300,000 distinct CDR3 sequences, 20% to 25% of them seen just once. The sequences come from peripheral blood mononuclear cells (PBMCs), collected when the disease was refractory, from a patient treated with antithyroid drugs. The receptors stem from a female donor with Graves disease. Each CDR3 is given without its conserved first and last residue. D genes are given only for firm matches.

j_call	d_call	v_call	cdr3_aa
TRBJ1-3	-	TRBV4-1	ASSQQGDSGNTIY
TRBJ2-7	TRBD2	TRBV11-2	ASSYRLAGPYEQY
TRBJ2-5	-	TRBV30	AWSWQGMETQY
TRBJ2-5	-	TRBV20-1	SARDVGAIQETQY
TRBJ2-7	TRBD2	TRBV27	ASSLGLESSYEQY
TRBJ2-5	-	TRBV7-2	ASSFPERTQY
TRBJ2-5	-	TRBV11-2	ASSLYLSRAETQY
TRBJ2-5	-	TRBV7-2	ASSLNGRTLAQETQY
TRBJ2-5	-	TRBV7-9	ASSLASYFPRETQY
TRBJ2-7	TRBD2	TRBV28	ASSLVRFGGGEQY
TRBJ2-7	TRBD2	TRBV20-1	SAWASGVYEQY
TRBJ1-5	TRBD1	TRBV6-2/TRBV6-3	ASSYSGTGVQPQH
TRBJ2-5	-	TRBV27	ASSLSGETQY
TRBJ1-2	TRBD1	TRBV7-2	ASSRDRENYGYT
TRBJ2-7	TRBD1	TRBV5-1	ASSAGQGLTTYEQY
TRBJ2-7	TRBD1	TRBV27	ASSWGQGSSYEQY
TRBJ1-5	-	TRBV6-2/TRBV6-3	ASRLGPPGYQPQH
TRBJ2-7	-	TRBV28	ASGLASRAGYEQY
TRBJ2-5	-	TRBV7-9	ASSSLEGYQETQY
TRBJ1-1	-	TRBV6-4	ASSDSPKTGFAEAF
TRBJ1-1	TRBD1	TRBV4-3	ASSQVQGAEAF
TRBJ2-5	-	TRBV28	ASSDEGWRDEETQY
TRBJ1-2	TRBD1	TRBV20-1	SASDRGWGGYT
TRBJ1-1	-	TRBV19	ASSIGQEEAF
TRBJ2-7	TRBD2	TRBV28	ASSFRLAYEQY
TRBJ2-7	TRBD2	TRBV28	ASSLLAGQPLEQY
TRBJ1-2	-	TRBV18	ASSPSGRGGYT
TRBJ2-3	TRBD1	TRBV27	ASSLQGAQHTDTQY
TRBJ1-5	-	TRBV6-5	ASSYRWQPQH
TRBJ1-2	TRBD1	TRBV6-1	ASSRASGGHGYT
TRBJ2-7	-	TRBV28	ASSFFALESYEQY
TRBJ2-5	-	TRBV7-8	ASSSNARGETQY
TRBJ2-7	TRBD1	TRBV11-1	ASSPSQGAYEQY
TRBJ2-2	-	TRBV27	ASSFRGDGELF
TRBJ1-2	-	TRBV6-1	ASTPDGAGYT
TRBJ2-7	TRBD2	TRBV11-2	ASSRSGGSYEQY
TRBJ2-7	-	TRBV27	ASSSTGLTAY
TRBJ2-2	TRBD2	TRBV15	ATSREPGWTSGSGPANTGELF
TRBJ1-2	-	TRBV6-1	ASNPKLSYGYT
TRBJ2-5	TRBD2	TRBV11-2	ASSSGGGVQETQY
TRBJ2-4	TRBD1	TRBV12-3/TRBV12-4	ASSSNSGTGRNIQY
TRBJ2-2	TRBD2	TRBV29-1	LAGENTGELF
TRBJ2-7	-	TRBV2	ASSLGNEQH
TRBJ2-6	-	TRBV7-2	ASSDRTGAGANVLT
TRBJ1-2	TRBD1	TRBV30	AWSGTGSPYGYT
TRBJ2-3	-	TRBV27	ASSLGLGTDTQY
TRBJ2-7	TRBD1	TRBV2	ASIRDRNAYEQY
TRBJ1-5	TRBD1	TRBV10-3	AISAGGSQPQH
TRBJ2-7	TRBD2	TRBV7-2	ASSFGQSGTEQY
TRBJ2-5	-	TRBV18	ASSPPEQWYQETQY
TRBJ2-5	-	TRBV13	ASSLDSRQETQY
TRBJ2-5	TRBD2	TRBV20-1	SARDHSGVGETQY
TRBJ2-2	-	TRBV28	ASSFYTGNGELF
TRBJ1-2	-	TRBV13	ASSHRQRYGYT
TRBJ2-4	-	TRBV28	ASSFGIPSPVQAKNIRY
TRBJ1-2	-	TRBV12-3/TRBV12-4	ASSTMLGYT
TRBJ2-7	TRBD1	TRBV7-2	ASSLISTGQGVMGSYEQY